Shown below are 29 T cell receptor delta chains from a single sample sequenced in a study of TRDV2 sequences in healthy donors. TCRdb reanalysed the PCR reads via CATT. The profile shows around 1,700 delta-chain clones, approximately 16% of them singletons. Sequencing input: Vd2+ gamma-delta T cells from blood. The source is a human donor in good health.

Worth noting for this clone: Since a far larger clone is one base different, this is likely a read error. This sample also contains other DNA sequences that code for the same CDR3. The genes are TRDV2 and TRDJ1, with 9 bases identical to TRDD3. CDR1 and CDR2 from the germline V gene are GEAIGNYY and EKD. The CDR3 sequence is 18 residues long. The CDR3 nucleotides read TGTGCCTGTGACACTCTGCGTCAGACTGGGGGACCCACCGATAAGCTCATCTTT. Encoded protein: CACDTLRQTGGPTDKLIF.

This clone is labeled medium-sized (0.01 to 0.1%). The chain carries TRDV2 and TRDJ3, with D perhaps matching TRDD3 (6 bases). V lost 4 bases and J 0 bases, leaving 24 bases between the germline ends. The CDR3 contains 21 residues. Germline V gene lookup returns CDR1 GEAIGNYY and CDR2 EKD. The DNA for the CDR3 is TGTGCCTGTGATACCGTAGCTGGGGAGAAACAAAGCTCCTGGGACACCCGACAGATGTTTTTC. Amino acid sequence: CACDTVAGEKQSSWDTRQMFF.

This clone was detected many times. The chain uses TRDV2 and TRDJ1; TRDD3 aligns across 8 bases. Germline V gives CDR1 GEAIGNYY, CDR2 EKD. The CDR3 sequence is 14 residues long. J was trimmed by 1 base and V by 2 bases; bases with no gene match: 2. Here the CDR3 reads CACDMGDLTDKLIF. CDR3 in DNA: TGTGCCTGTGACATGGGGGATCTCACCGATAAACTCATCTTT.

By share, this clone ranks as medium-sized (0.01 to 0.1%). The J gene is TRDJ3, the V gene TRDV2; 9 nucleotides agree with TRDD3. The CDR3 contains 18 residues. CDR1 GEAIGNYY and CDR2 EKD come from the germline V gene. J gave up 0 bases and V 1 base, and 3 bases lay outside the gene matches. The CDR3 sequence is CACDTALGDSWDTRQMFF. The CDR3 DNA follows: TGTGCCTGTGACACAGCACTGGGGGACTCCTGGGACACCCGACAGATGTTTTTC.

This clone was observed a few times. This is likely an artifact of a read error, given a far larger clone one base away. This CDR3 is also generated by other DNA sequences in the sample. The V call is TRDV2, the J call TRDJ1; TRDD3 might be the D (6 bases). The CDR3 runs to 19 residues. Germline-derived CDR1 and CDR2 are GEAIGNYY and EKD. The V end lost 0 bases, the J end lost 9 bases, and 31 bases lay between the germline ends. CDR3 sequence (DNA): TGTGCCTGTGACACCGTCCAAGGGGGACCGGTGACCGGATCTTCTCAACTCATCTTT. Translated, it gives CACDTVQGGPVTGSSQLIF.

The chain recombines TRDV2 with TRDJ1; 13 bases align to TRDD3. The V segment lost 0 bases and the J segment 0 bases; nucleotides outside the gene matches: 15. The CDR3 consists of 21 residues. Germline CDR1 is GEAIGNYY and CDR2 is EKD. The CDR3 bases are TGTGCCTGTGACACCTTACTGGGGGATACGCCAAGCTCCTGGGACACCGATAAACTCATCTTT. This encodes CACDTLLGDTPSSWDTDKLIF.

This clone was seen repeatedly, ten times or more. The rearrangement links TRDV2 to TRDJ1, with a tentative D call TRDD3 (5 bases). CDR1 and CDR2 (germline): GEAIGNYY, EKD. The CDR3 is 16 amino acids. V was shortened by 0 bases and J by 5 bases, with 18 bases between the two germline ends. CDR3 nucleotide sequence: TGTGCCTGTGACACCGTACTGGCTCCCCAAGGTGATAAACTCATCTTT. Encoded protein: CACDTVLAPQGDKLIF.

This clone was seen more than once but under ten times. This chain uses TRDV2 with TRDJ1, with D possibly matching TRDD3 (6 bases). Germline lookup yields CDR1 GEAIGNYY and CDR2 EKD. The CDR3 spans 15 residues. The V gene lost 2 bases and the J gene lost 1 base, with 13 bases spanning the gap. The CDR3 DNA follows: TGTGCCTGTGACAGCATGGGGGGACCCACCGATAAACTCATCTTT. Translating it yields CACDSMGGPTDKLIF.

The J gene is TRDJ1, the V gene TRDV2, with 10 bases fitting TRDD3. The V segment lost 3 bases and the J segment 3 bases; nucleotides outside the gene matches: 30. The CDR3 has 23 residues. CDR1 and CDR2 (germline): GEAIGNYY, EKD. The CDR3 coding sequence is TGTGCCTGTGACCCCGTACCGGGGGGATACGCGACTGTAGGAGGAGCCTGGGCCGATAAACTCATCTTT. Its translation is CACDPVPGGYATVGGAWADKLIF.

Relative to its sample, this clone is medium-sized (0.01 to 0.1%). The V call is TRDV2, the J call TRDJ1; D possibly corresponds to TRDD3 (5 bases). In germline, CDR1 is GEAIGNYY, CDR2 EKD. The CDR3 consists of 18 residues. Deletions cut 0 bases from V and 0 bases from J, with 19 bases between. CDR3 DNA sequence: TGTGCCTGTGACACCGTACCTGGGTTACGGTCCAACACCGATAAACTCATCTTT. Encoded protein: CACDTVPGLRSNTDKLIF.

Comments on this clone: This likely traces to a read error, being one base from a far larger clone. Other nucleotide sequences in the sample specify the same CDR3. This chain links TRDV2 with TRDJ1; maybe TRDD3 (5 bases). The CDR3 totals 19 residues. V lost 0 bases to trimming and J lost 9 bases, with 31 bases between them. Germline V gene sequence: CDR1 GEAIGNYY, CDR2 EKD. The CDR3: CACDTVQGGPVTGSSQLIF. CDR3 bases: TGTGCCTGTGACACCGTCCAAGGGGGCCCGGTGACCGGATCTTCTCAACTCATCTTT.

A word on this clone: Being one base from a much bigger clone, this may be a read error. Other DNA sequences in this sample translate to the same CDR3. The chain couples TRDV2 to TRDJ1; 9 positions agree with TRDD3. The germline CDR1 and CDR2 sequences are GEAIGNYY and EKD. The trim removed 0 bases at V and 1 base at J, leaving 14 bases unmatched. The CDR3 consists of 19 residues. The chain's CDR3 is CACDTVVLGTGGPTDKLIF. The CDR3 DNA reads as TGTGCCTGTGACACCGTTGTGTTGGGTACTGGGGGACCCACCGATAAACTCATCTTT.

This clone was seen many times. The gene calls are TRDV2 and TRDJ1, with 11 bases fitting TRDD3. CDR1 and CDR2 (germline): GEAIGNYY, EKD. J was trimmed by 0 bases and V by 3 bases; bases with no gene match: 2. CDR3 size: 15 residues. CDR3 sequence (DNA): TGTGCCTGTGACCCACTGGGGGATAACACCGATAAACTCATCTTT. Its protein product is CACDPLGDNTDKLIF.

This clone was detected only a few times. The V gene is TRDV2, the J gene TRDJ1, with 9 bases aligning to TRDD3. The CDR3 length is 18 residues. Looked up from germline, CDR1 is GEAIGNYY and CDR2 is EKD. Trimming cost V 2 bases and J 0 bases; bases outside gene matches: 12. CDR3 loop: CACDNVVLGDRYTDKLIF. For the CDR3, the DNA is TGTGCCTGTGACAACGTGGTACTGGGGGACCGTTACACCGATAAACTCATCTTT.

This clone is deemed medium-sized. The chain has TRDV2 and TRDJ3, with a tentative D call TRDD3 (5 bases). Germline CDR1 reads GEAIGNYY; CDR2 reads EKD. This CDR3 contains 18 residues. The V end lost 1 base, the J end lost 2 bases, and 14 bases lay between the germline ends. The CDR3 sequence is CACDTLGQTTWDTRQMFF. CDR3 nucleotides: TGTGCCTGTGACACTCTGGGCCAAACCACCTGGGACACCCGACAGATGTTTTTC.

This clone has a handful of counts. The chain is built from TRDV2 and TRDJ3; 10 bases line up with TRDD3. The germline V gene has CDR1 GEAIGNYY and CDR2 EKD. This CDR3 region has 21 residues. J was trimmed by 0 bases and V by 0 bases; bases with no gene match: 10. This chain's CDR3 is CACDTVGLGDASSWDTRQMFF. Here the CDR3 DNA reads TGTGCCTGTGACACCGTGGGACTGGGGGATGCGAGCTCCTGGGACACCCGACAGATGTTTTTC.

As for this clone: One base separates it from a far larger clone, so it is likely a read error. The sample has other DNA sequences that encode this CDR3 too. The chain recombines TRDV2 with TRDJ1; 9 nucleotides align to TRDD3. Germline CDR1 GEAIGNYY, CDR2 EKD. The ends lost 1 base at V and 5 bases at J; junction bases unmatched: 16. This CDR3 is built from 18 residues. The CDR3 nucleotides are TGTGCCTGTGACACTCTGCGTCAGACTGGGGGACCCACAGATAAACTCATCTTT. This codes for CACDTLRQTGGPTDKLIF.

This clone is medium-sized (0.01 to 0.1%). The likely explanation is a read error, given a far larger clone one base away. This chain uses TRDV2 with TRDJ1; 10 nucleotides line up with TRDD3. Germline V gene data show CDR1 as GEAIGNYY and CDR2 as EKD. The CDR3 runs to 16 residues. Germline trimming cut 3 bases from V and 0 bases from J; bases unmatched to any gene: 6. CDR3 coding DNA: TGTGCCTGTGACGCCCTGGGGGATAGGGACACCGATAAACTCATCTTT. This translates into CACDALGDRDTDKLIF.

Concerning this clone itself: A clone one base away is much larger, so this may be a read error. This CDR3 is also generated by other DNA sequences in the sample. The chain is built from TRDV2 and TRDJ1; no clear D. The CDR3 has 22 residues. Germline CDR1 reads GEAIGNYY; CDR2 reads EKD. CDR3 in amino acids: CACDHVAPLGEGFAKDTDKLIF. The CDR3 DNA reads as TGTGCCTGTGACCATGTGGCCCCATTGGGAGAGGGCTTTGCAAAAGACACCGATAAACTCATATTT.

At least ten counts were recorded for this clone. For this DNA, TCRdb reports the protein of a much larger clone, which diverges at residue 5, most likely from a read error; the protein presented here is translated directly from the DNA. The chain recombines TRDV2 with TRDJ1, with 9 bases identical to TRDD3. The CDR3 runs 18 residues. After removal of 3 bases from V and 1 base from J, the junction contained 14 bases not matched to a gene. Germline V CDR1 and CDR2: GEAIGNYY, EKD. CDR3 in amino acids: CACDALRQTGGPTDKLIF. The CDR3 DNA reads TGTGCCTGTGACGCTCTGCGTCAGACTGGGGGACCCACCGATAAACTCATCTTT.

The V gene is TRDV2, the J gene TRDJ1, with D perhaps TRDD3 (6 bases). CDR1 and CDR2 from the germline V gene are GEAIGNYY and EKD. Deletions cut 0 bases from V and 3 bases from J, with 13 bases between. The CDR3 totals 15 residues. The CDR3 loop reads CACDTVQGGPDKLIF. The DNA for the CDR3 is TGTGCCTGTGACACCGTCCAAGGGGGACCCGATAAACTCATCTTT.

Comment on this clone: The protein TCRdb lists belongs to a much larger clone and differs from this DNA's translation at residue 5, which points to a read error; the protein shown is made from the DNA. The chain couples TRDV2 to TRDJ1; 7 nucleotides line up with TRDD3. The CDR3 covers 17 residues. Per the germline V gene, CDR1 is GEAIGNYY and CDR2 is EKD. V gave up 1 base and J gave up 0 bases; unmatched junction bases: 10. The CDR3 DNA reads as TGTGCCTGTGACACGATTTCCCGGGGGGGATACACCGATAAACTCATCTTT. Its translation: CACDTISRGGYTDKLIF.

This clone was counted a few times. This may stem from a read error, because a much larger clone lies one nucleotide away. This sample includes further DNA sequences coding for the same CDR3. The chain uses TRDV2 and TRDJ3, with D possibly being TRDD3 (6 bases). Germline assignment: CDR1 GEAIGNYY and CDR2 EKD. CDR3 length: 18 residues. For the CDR3, the DNA is TGTGCCTGTGACACCGGGGGAGCCAGCTCCTGGGACACCAGACAGATGTTTTTC. Amino acid sequence: CACDTGGASSWDTRQMFF.

This clone is judged medium-sized. The rearrangement links TRDV2 to TRDJ1, with 11 bases lining up with TRDD3. This CDR3 has 17 residues. V lost 3 bases, J lost 2 bases, and 10 bases stayed unmatched. From germline, CDR1 is GEAIGNYY and CDR2 EKD. The CDR3 DNA follows: TGTGCCTGTGACCCCTTACTGGGGGATAAACGAACCGATAAACTCATCTTT. This encodes CACDPLLGDKRTDKLIF.

This clone has only a few counts. The protein in TCRdb stems from a much larger clone and differs at residue 16 from this DNA's translation, likely a read error; here the protein is translated from the DNA. This chain joins TRDV2 and TRDJ1; 9 nucleotides agree with TRDD3. The CDR3 sequence is 18 residues long. Per germline, CDR1 GEAIGNYY and CDR2 EKD. The CDR3: CACDTLRQTGGPTDKFIF. CDR3 nucleotides: TGTGCCTGTGACACTCTGCGTCAGACTGGGGGACCCACCGATAAATTCATCTTT.

This clone was counted only a few times. This sequence joins TRDV2 and TRDJ1, with 8 bases fitting TRDD3. This CDR3 contains 15 residues. Trimming removed 1 base from V and 3 bases from J; junction bases left unmatched: 6. CDR1 and CDR2 (germline): GEAIGNYY, EKD. The CDR3 bases are TGTGCCTGTGACACGATGGGGGATCGGTCCGATAAACTCATCTTT. Its protein is CACDTMGDRSDKLIF.

This clone was counted a few times. The protein TCRdb gives is from a much larger clone and does not agree with this DNA's translation at residue 12, likely a read error; the protein shown here comes from the DNA. V usage is TRDV2 and J usage is TRDJ1; D is perhaps TRDD2 (5 bases). The CDR3 is 15 residues long. V was cut by 0 bases and J by 9 bases, with 19 bases left in between. Per germline, CDR1 GEAIGNYY and CDR2 EKD. The CDR3 region has the DNA TGTGCCTGTGACACCGTTTCCTCCCCAAGAGGTGAACTCATCTTT. Amino acids: CACDTVSSPRGELIF.

The V call is TRDV2, the J call TRDJ1; D unresolved. Trimming took off 3 bases at V and 3 bases at J, with 4 bases between the two ends. CDR3 length equals 11 residues. The V gene's germline CDR1 is GEAIGNYY and CDR2 EKD. CDR3: CACDGADKLIF. The CDR3 DNA reads TGTGCCTGTGACGGAGCCGATAAACTCATCTTT.

Details on this clone: A read error may be the cause here, since a much bigger clone is one base away. The chain carries TRDV2 and TRDJ1, with 9 bases matching TRDD3. The length of the CDR3 is 21 residues. The germline V gene encodes CDR1 GEAIGNYY and CDR2 EKD. In nucleotides, the CDR3 is TGTGCCTGTGGCACCTTGCCTTCCGGACCGACTGGGGGACCCTACACCGATAAACTCATCTTT. Translated: CACGTLPSGPTGGPYTDKLIF.